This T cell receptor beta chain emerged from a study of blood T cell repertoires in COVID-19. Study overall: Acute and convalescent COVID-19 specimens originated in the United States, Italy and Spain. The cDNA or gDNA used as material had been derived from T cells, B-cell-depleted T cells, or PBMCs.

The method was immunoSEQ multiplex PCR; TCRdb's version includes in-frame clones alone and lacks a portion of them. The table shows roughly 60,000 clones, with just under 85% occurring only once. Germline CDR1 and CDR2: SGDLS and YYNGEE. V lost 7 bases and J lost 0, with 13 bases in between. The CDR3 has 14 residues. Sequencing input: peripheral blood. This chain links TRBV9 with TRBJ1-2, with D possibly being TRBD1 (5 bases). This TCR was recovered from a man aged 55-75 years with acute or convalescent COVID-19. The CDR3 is CASRDSRANYGYTF. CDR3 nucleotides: TGTGCCAGCCGGGACTCAAGAGCTAACTATGGCTACACCTTC.